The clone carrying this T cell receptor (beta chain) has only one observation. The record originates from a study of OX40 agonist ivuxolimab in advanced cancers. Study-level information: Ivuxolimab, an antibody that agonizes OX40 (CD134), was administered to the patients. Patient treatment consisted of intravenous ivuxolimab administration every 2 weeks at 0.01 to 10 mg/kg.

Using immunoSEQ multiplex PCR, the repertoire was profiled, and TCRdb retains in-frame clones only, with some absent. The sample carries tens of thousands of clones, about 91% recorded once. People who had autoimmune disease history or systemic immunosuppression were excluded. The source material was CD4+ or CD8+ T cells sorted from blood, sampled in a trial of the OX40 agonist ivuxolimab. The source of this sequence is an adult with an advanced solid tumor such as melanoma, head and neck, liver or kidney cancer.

CDR3: CASSRGQLNQPQHF. CDR3 in DNA: TGTGCCAGTTCTAGGGGGCAGCTCAATCAGCCCCAGCATTTT. This sequence joins TRBV27 and TRBJ1-5; 7 nucleotides line up with TRBD1. Germline CDR1 is MNHEY and CDR2 is SMNVEV (reference sequence). The CDR3 runs to 14 residues. V lost 9 bases and J lost 3; bases outside the gene matches: 8.